These T cell receptor beta chains were read from a single sample in a study of cytomegalovirus exposure and HLA in healthy donors. The protocol was immunoSEQ multiplex PCR, while the TCRdb copy is restricted to in-frame clones and leaves out a portion. The sample comprises some 120,000 clones, approximately 81% of which are singletons, and approximately 3.1% rests with the top ten. Sequencing was carried out using PBMCs. The source is a woman between 18 and 29 years old in good health and CMV-seropositive. Both conserved end residues are part of each CDR3. The order of the fields is clone size, V gene, D gene, J gene, CDR3 DNA, CDR3 protein. A D gene is named only where the DNA matches it firmly. The size field is filled for only some rows; it gives once, few, many or a size class.

clone_size: once
v_call: TRBV11-3
d_call: TRBD1
j_call: TRBJ1-1
cdr3_nt: TGTGCCAGCACCTCTGGACAGGGGTTAGGGACTGAAGCTTTCTTT
cdr3_aa: CASTSGQGLGTEAFF

clone_size: -
v_call: TRBV6-5
d_call: TRBD2
j_call: TRBJ2-5
cdr3_nt: TGTGCCAGCACTCGTGGGCTAGCGGTGGGGGAGACCCAGTACTTC
cdr3_aa: CASTRGLAVGETQYF

clone_size: -
v_call: TRBV19
d_call: TRBD1
j_call: TRBJ1-5
cdr3_nt: TGTGCCAGTAGTATTAGGGACAGGGGGGAGCCCCAGCATTTT
cdr3_aa: CASSIRDRGEPQHF

clone_size: -
v_call: TRBV25-1
d_call: -
j_call: TRBJ2-1
cdr3_nt: TGTGCCACCATAGGGTGGACCCACAAAGACAGCTACAATGAGCAGTTCTTC
cdr3_aa: CATIGWTHKDSYNEQFF

clone_size: -
v_call: TRBV11-1
d_call: -
j_call: TRBJ1-2
cdr3_nt: TGTGCCAGCAGCTCTGAGACAGTTGGCTACACCTTC
cdr3_aa: CASSSETVGYTF

clone_size: once
v_call: TRBV18
d_call: -
j_call: TRBJ1-2
cdr3_nt: TGTGCCAGCTCACCGACGACTCCTAACTATGGCTACACCTTC
cdr3_aa: CASSPTTPNYGYTF

clone_size: -
v_call: TRBV5-1
d_call: TRBD2
j_call: TRBJ2-5
cdr3_nt: TGCGCCAGCAGACGAGGGACTAGCGGGACGCGAGAGACCCAGTACTTC
cdr3_aa: CASRRGTSGTRETQYF

clone_size: once
v_call: TRBV7-3
d_call: -
j_call: TRBJ2-3
cdr3_nt: TGTGCCAGCAGCTTAAGGGACTCAAGCACAGATACGCAGTATTTT
cdr3_aa: CASSLRDSSTDTQYF

clone_size: -
v_call: TRBV5-1
d_call: TRBD1
j_call: TRBJ1-1
cdr3_nt: TGCGCCAGCAGCTTTAATCCGGGACAGGGGAACACTGAAGCTTTCTTT
cdr3_aa: CASSFNPGQGNTEAFF

clone_size: -
v_call: TRBV6-5
d_call: TRBD1
j_call: TRBJ2-7
cdr3_nt: TGTGCCAGCAGTTACGATCAGCAGGGGGCGGACTACGAGCAGTACTTC
cdr3_aa: CASSYDQQGADYEQYF

clone_size: -
v_call: TRBV19
d_call: TRBD2
j_call: TRBJ2-1
cdr3_nt: TGTGCCAGTAGTATGGGGACTAGCGGGACCCTCCGGGAGAATGAGCAGTTCTTC
cdr3_aa: CASSMGTSGTLRENEQFF

clone_size: -
v_call: TRBV2
d_call: -
j_call: TRBJ1-1
cdr3_nt: TGTGCCACAAGGCTAGGTCACACTGAAGCTTTCTTT
cdr3_aa: CATRLGHTEAFF

clone_size: -
v_call: TRBV7-6
d_call: -
j_call: TRBJ2-7
cdr3_nt: TGTGCCAGCAGCCCCTCCCTGAGCTCCTACGAGCAGTACTTC
cdr3_aa: CASSPSLSSYEQYF

clone_size: -
v_call: TRBV7-9
d_call: -
j_call: TRBJ1-2
cdr3_nt: TGTGCCAGCAGCTTAGATGGCACCACGGGATATGGCTACACCTTC
cdr3_aa: CASSLDGTTGYGYTF

clone_size: -
v_call: TRBV9
d_call: -
j_call: TRBJ2-2
cdr3_nt: TGTGCCAGCAGCGTAGGCGCTCCCGGGGAGCTGTTTTTT
cdr3_aa: CASSVGAPGELFF

clone_size: -
v_call: TRBV19
d_call: -
j_call: TRBJ2-6
cdr3_nt: TGTGCCAGTTGTCCCGCTAGCGTGACCTCTGGGGCCAACGTCCTGACTTTC
cdr3_aa: CASCPASVTSGANVLTF

clone_size: once
v_call: TRBV9
d_call: -
j_call: TRBJ1-1
cdr3_nt: TGTGCCAGCAGCGTAGCGTTGAACACTGAAGCTTTCTTT
cdr3_aa: CASSVALNTEAFF

clone_size: few
v_call: TRBV27
d_call: -
j_call: TRBJ2-3
cdr3_nt: TGTGCCAGCAGTTTAATGTCAGAAAGCACAGATACGCAGTATTTT
cdr3_aa: CASSLMSESTDTQYF

clone_size: -
v_call: TRBV25-1
d_call: -
j_call: TRBJ2-5
cdr3_nt: TGTGCCAGCAGTGAATCTTGGCCGAACCAAGAGACCCAGTACTTC
cdr3_aa: CASSESWPNQETQYF

clone_size: -
v_call: TRBV10-3
d_call: -
j_call: TRBJ2-1
cdr3_nt: TGTGCCATCAGTGGCCCTACCGGGGAGCAGTTCTTC
cdr3_aa: CAISGPTGEQFF

clone_size: -
v_call: TRBV5-4
d_call: -
j_call: TRBJ2-7
cdr3_nt: TGTGCCAGCAGCATATTGACAGGACCCTACGAGCAGTACTTC
cdr3_aa: CASSILTGPYEQYF

clone_size: once
v_call: TRBV9
d_call: TRBD1
j_call: TRBJ2-1
cdr3_nt: TGTGCCAGCAGTCATTGGGCAGGGGGCCCCTACAATGAGCAGTTCTTC
cdr3_aa: CASSHWAGGPYNEQFF

clone_size: -
v_call: TRBV5-4
d_call: -
j_call: TRBJ2-3
cdr3_nt: TGTGCCAGCAAGCAGGGTTTGGCTGACACAGATACGCAGTATTTT
cdr3_aa: CASKQGLADTDTQYF

clone_size: once
v_call: TRBV28
d_call: TRBD2
j_call: TRBJ2-3
cdr3_nt: TGTGCCAGCAGTTTTCCGCTAGCGGGAGGGGCAGATACGCAGTATTTT
cdr3_aa: CASSFPLAGGADTQYF

clone_size: -
v_call: TRBV10-3
d_call: TRBD2
j_call: TRBJ2-7
cdr3_nt: TGTGCCATCAGTGAGTCCGCGGGAGGGAACTCCTACGAGCAGTACTTC
cdr3_aa: CAISESAGGNSYEQYF

clone_size: -
v_call: TRBV6-1
d_call: -
j_call: TRBJ2-7
cdr3_nt: TGTGCCAGCAGTGAACCTCCCCAGGGAGGGGGGCGAGAGCAGTACTTC
cdr3_aa: CASSEPPQGGGREQYF

clone_size: -
v_call: TRBV2
d_call: TRBD2
j_call: TRBJ2-3
cdr3_nt: TGTGCCAGCAGTGAAAAGCGGGAAATTGATACGCAGTATTTT
cdr3_aa: CASSEKREIDTQYF

clone_size: few
v_call: TRBV5-6
d_call: -
j_call: TRBJ1-1
cdr3_nt: TGTGCCAGCAGCCCGGTGGGAGGGACTGAAGCTTTCTTT
cdr3_aa: CASSPVGGTEAFF

clone_size: -
v_call: TRBV5-1
d_call: TRBD1
j_call: TRBJ2-7
cdr3_nt: TGCGCCAGCAGCCCGGGACAGTCCTACGAGCAGTACTTC
cdr3_aa: CASSPGQSYEQYF

clone_size: once
v_call: TRBV14
d_call: -
j_call: TRBJ2-1
cdr3_nt: TGTGCCAGCAGCCAAGTCTCAACTAGCTCCTACAATGAGCAGTTCTTC
cdr3_aa: CASSQVSTSSYNEQFF

clone_size: -
v_call: TRBV2
d_call: TRBD2
j_call: TRBJ2-1
cdr3_nt: TGTGCCAGCAGCTTCAGACTAGCGGGCCTGAGCTCCTACAATGAGCAGTTCTTC
cdr3_aa: CASSFRLAGLSSYNEQFF

clone_size: once
v_call: TRBV30
d_call: -
j_call: TRBJ1-1
cdr3_nt: TGTGCCTGGGGACAGTTGAACACTGAAGCTTTCTTT
cdr3_aa: CAWGQLNTEAFF

clone_size: -
v_call: TRBV30
d_call: -
j_call: TRBJ2-7
cdr3_nt: TGTGCCTACGGGACTTACTCCTACGAGCAGTACTTC
cdr3_aa: CAYGTYSYEQYF

clone_size: -
v_call: TRBV6-5
d_call: -
j_call: TRBJ1-4
cdr3_nt: TGTGCCAGCAGTTACGCGGGGGAGGGGGAAAAACTGTTTTTT
cdr3_aa: CASSYAGEGEKLFF

clone_size: -
v_call: TRBV5-1
d_call: -
j_call: TRBJ2-3
cdr3_nt: TGCGCCAGCAGCTCGGTTACAGATACGCAGTATTTT
cdr3_aa: CASSSVTDTQYF

clone_size: -
v_call: TRBV5-1
d_call: TRBD1
j_call: TRBJ2-3
cdr3_nt: TGCGCCAGCAGCCAGGGGGTAGATACGCAGTATTTT
cdr3_aa: CASSQGVDTQYF

clone_size: -
v_call: TRBV2
d_call: TRBD1
j_call: TRBJ1-2
cdr3_nt: TGTGCCAGCAGTGTTGCCGGGACAGGGGTCCCCTATGGCTACACCTTC
cdr3_aa: CASSVAGTGVPYGYTF

clone_size: -
v_call: TRBV29-1
d_call: -
j_call: TRBJ1-3
cdr3_nt: TGCAGCGTTCGGAGATCTGGAAACACCATATATTTT
cdr3_aa: CSVRRSGNTIYF

clone_size: -
v_call: TRBV5-1
d_call: TRBD1
j_call: TRBJ1-4
cdr3_nt: TGCGCCAGCAGCTCAACGCGGACAGGGGACGGTGAAAAACTGTTTTTT
cdr3_aa: CASSSTRTGDGEKLFF

clone_size: once
v_call: TRBV7-9
d_call: -
j_call: TRBJ2-2
cdr3_nt: TGTGCCGGCAGCTTGACAGGCAACACCGGGGAGCTGTTTTTT
cdr3_aa: CAGSLTGNTGELFF

clone_size: -
v_call: TRBV5-1
d_call: -
j_call: TRBJ1-4
cdr3_nt: TGCGCCAGCAGTTGGATGGGTCGGGGGGAGCGTAATGAAAAACTGTTTTTT
cdr3_aa: CASSWMGRGERNEKLFF

clone_size: -
v_call: TRBV25-1
d_call: -
j_call: TRBJ2-7
cdr3_nt: TGTGCCAGCAGCCTCGGGGACGAGCAGTACTTC
cdr3_aa: CASSLGDEQYF

clone_size: -
v_call: TRBV9
d_call: TRBD1
j_call: TRBJ2-7
cdr3_nt: TGTGCCAGCAGCGTAGGATGGACAGGGGCCTACGAGCAGTACTTC
cdr3_aa: CASSVGWTGAYEQYF

clone_size: -
v_call: TRBV19
d_call: TRBD1
j_call: TRBJ2-1
cdr3_nt: TGTGCCAGTAGTATGGGACAGGGGGACCATGAGCAGTTCTTC
cdr3_aa: CASSMGQGDHEQFF

clone_size: -
v_call: TRBV5-5
d_call: -
j_call: TRBJ1-2
cdr3_nt: TGTGCCAGCAGCTTGAGGACGAGGGAGGGCTACACCTTC
cdr3_aa: CASSLRTREGYTF

clone_size: few
v_call: TRBV7-9
d_call: TRBD1
j_call: TRBJ1-2
cdr3_nt: TGTGCCAGCAGCTTAGGGACAGGGGAATATGGCTACACCTTC
cdr3_aa: CASSLGTGEYGYTF

clone_size: -
v_call: TRBV6-5
d_call: TRBD2
j_call: TRBJ2-7
cdr3_nt: TGTGCCAGCAGAAGCAGCGGGGCCTACGAGCAGTACTTC
cdr3_aa: CASRSSGAYEQYF

clone_size: -
v_call: TRBV7-2
d_call: TRBD1
j_call: TRBJ2-2
cdr3_nt: TGTGCCAGCACCTGGACAGGGAACACCGGGGAGCTGTTTTTT
cdr3_aa: CASTWTGNTGELFF

clone_size: -
v_call: TRBV6-5
d_call: -
j_call: TRBJ1-3
cdr3_nt: TGTGCCAGCAGTGGCAGTGGAAACACCATATATTTT
cdr3_aa: CASSGSGNTIYF

clone_size: -
v_call: TRBV6-1
d_call: -
j_call: TRBJ1-1
cdr3_nt: TGTGCCACCCTAAGGAACACTGAAGCTTTCTTT
cdr3_aa: CATLRNTEAFF

clone_size: -
v_call: TRBV30
d_call: TRBD1
j_call: TRBJ1-5
cdr3_nt: TGTGCCTGGGACAGGGGAGGTCAGCCCCAGCATTTT
cdr3_aa: CAWDRGGQPQHF